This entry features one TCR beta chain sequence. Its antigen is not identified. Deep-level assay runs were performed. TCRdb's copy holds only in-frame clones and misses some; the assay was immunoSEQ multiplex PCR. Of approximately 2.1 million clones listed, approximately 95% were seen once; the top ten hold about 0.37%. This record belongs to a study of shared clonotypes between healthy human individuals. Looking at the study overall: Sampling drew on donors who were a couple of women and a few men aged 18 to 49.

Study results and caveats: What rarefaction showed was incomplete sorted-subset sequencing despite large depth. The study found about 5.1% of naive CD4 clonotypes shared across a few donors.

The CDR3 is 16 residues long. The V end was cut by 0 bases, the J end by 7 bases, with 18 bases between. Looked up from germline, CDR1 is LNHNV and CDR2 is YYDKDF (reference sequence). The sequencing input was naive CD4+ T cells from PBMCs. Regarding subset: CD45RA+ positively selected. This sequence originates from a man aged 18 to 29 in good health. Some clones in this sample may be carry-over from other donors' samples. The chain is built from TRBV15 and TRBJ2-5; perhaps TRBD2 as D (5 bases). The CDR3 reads CATSRDHASRGGTQYF. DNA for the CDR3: TGTGCCACCAGCAGAGATCACGCCAGCCGGGGTGGGACCCAGTACTTC.